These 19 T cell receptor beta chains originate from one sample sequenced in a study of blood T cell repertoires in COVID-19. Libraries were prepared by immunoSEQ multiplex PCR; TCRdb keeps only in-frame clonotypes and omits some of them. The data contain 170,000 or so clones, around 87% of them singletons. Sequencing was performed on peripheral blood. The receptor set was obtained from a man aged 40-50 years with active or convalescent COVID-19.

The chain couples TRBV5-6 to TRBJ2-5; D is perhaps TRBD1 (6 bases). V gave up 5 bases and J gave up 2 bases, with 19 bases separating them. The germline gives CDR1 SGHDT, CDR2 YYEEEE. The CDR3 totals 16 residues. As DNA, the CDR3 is TGTGCCAGCAGTTATGGCAGGGGATCTGGGCAAGAGACCCAGTACTTC. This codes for CASSYGRGSGQETQYF.

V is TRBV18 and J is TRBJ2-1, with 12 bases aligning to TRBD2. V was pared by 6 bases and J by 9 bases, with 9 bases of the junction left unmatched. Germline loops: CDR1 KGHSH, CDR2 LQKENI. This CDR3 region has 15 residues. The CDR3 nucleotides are TGTGCCAGCTCGCCCGAGACTAGCGGGGGTACTGAGCAGTTCTTC. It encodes CASSPETSGGTEQFF.

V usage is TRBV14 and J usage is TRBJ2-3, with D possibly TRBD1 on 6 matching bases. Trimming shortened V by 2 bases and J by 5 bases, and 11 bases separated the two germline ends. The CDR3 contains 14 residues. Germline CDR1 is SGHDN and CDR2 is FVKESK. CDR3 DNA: TGTGCCAGCAGCCAATTTATAGGGGGAGATACGCAGTATTTT. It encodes CASSQFIGGDTQYF.

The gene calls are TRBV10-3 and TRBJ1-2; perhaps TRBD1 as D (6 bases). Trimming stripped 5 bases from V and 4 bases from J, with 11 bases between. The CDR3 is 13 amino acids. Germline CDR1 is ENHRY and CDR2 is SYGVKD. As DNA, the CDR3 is TGTGCCATCAGTACAACAGGGCCCTATGGCTACACCTTC. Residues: CAISTTGPYGYTF.

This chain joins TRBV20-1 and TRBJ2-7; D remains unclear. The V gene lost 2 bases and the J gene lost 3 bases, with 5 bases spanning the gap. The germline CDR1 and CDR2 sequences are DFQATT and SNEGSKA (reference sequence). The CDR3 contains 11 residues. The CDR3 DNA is TGCAGTGCTAGAAGAGACTACGAGCAGTACTTC. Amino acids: CSARRDYEQYF.

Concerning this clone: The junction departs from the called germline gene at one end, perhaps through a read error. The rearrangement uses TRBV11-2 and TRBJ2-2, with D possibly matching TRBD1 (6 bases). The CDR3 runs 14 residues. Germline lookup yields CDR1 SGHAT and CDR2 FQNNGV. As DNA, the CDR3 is TGTGCCAGCAGCCCAATACAGGGTCTGGGGGTGCTGTTTTTT. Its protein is CASSPIQGLGVLFF. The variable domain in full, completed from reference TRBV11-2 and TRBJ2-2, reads EAGVAQSPRYKIIEKRQSVAFWCNPISGHATLYWYQQILGQGPKLLIQFQNNGVVDDSQLPKDRFSAERLKGVDSTLKIQPAKLEDSAVYLCASSPIQGLGVLFFGEGSRLTVL.

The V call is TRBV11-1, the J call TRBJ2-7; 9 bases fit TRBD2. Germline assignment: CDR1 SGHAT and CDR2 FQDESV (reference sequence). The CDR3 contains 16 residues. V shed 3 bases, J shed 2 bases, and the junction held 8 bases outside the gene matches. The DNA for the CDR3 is TGTGCCAGCAGCTTCGCGGGGGGGCTCTTAACCTACGAGCAGTACTTC. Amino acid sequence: CASSFAGGLLTYEQYF.

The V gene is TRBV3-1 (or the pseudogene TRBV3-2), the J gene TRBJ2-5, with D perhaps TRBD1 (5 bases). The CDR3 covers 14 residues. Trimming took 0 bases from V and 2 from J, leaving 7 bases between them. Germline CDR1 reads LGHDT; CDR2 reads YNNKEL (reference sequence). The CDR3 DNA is TGTGCCAGCAGCCAAGAGGCAGGGCAAGAGACCCAGTACTTC. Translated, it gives CASSQEAGQETQYF.

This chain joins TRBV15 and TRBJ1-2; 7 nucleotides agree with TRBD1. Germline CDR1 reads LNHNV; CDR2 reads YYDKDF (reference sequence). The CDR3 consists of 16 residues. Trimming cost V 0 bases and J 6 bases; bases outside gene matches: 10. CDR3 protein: CATSRDSGTGADGYTF. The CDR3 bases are TGTGCCACCAGCAGAGATTCGGGAACAGGGGCTGATGGCTACACCTTC.

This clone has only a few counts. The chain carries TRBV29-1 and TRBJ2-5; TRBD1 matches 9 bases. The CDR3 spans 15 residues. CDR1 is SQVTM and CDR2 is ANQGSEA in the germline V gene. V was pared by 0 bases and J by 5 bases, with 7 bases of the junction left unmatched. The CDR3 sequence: CSVEDNRGPGETQYF. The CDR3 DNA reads TGCAGCGTTGAAGACAACAGGGGGCCAGGGGAGACCCAGTACTTC.

The CDR3 nucleotides read TGTGCCTGGAGTGTACTGATGAACACTGAAGCTTTCTTT. This encodes CAWSVLMNTEAFF. The chain couples TRBV30 to TRBJ1-1; no reliable D call. The germline CDR1 and CDR2 sequences are GTSNPN and SVGIG (reference sequence). The length of the CDR3 is 13 residues. V lost 0 bases, J lost 0 bases, and 5 bases lay in between.

In nucleotides, the CDR3 is TGTGCCAGCAGTTTATCCGGACAGGGGATTTCCTACGAGCAGTACTTC. The encoded protein is CASSLSGQGISYEQYF. The rearrangement links TRBV27 to TRBJ2-7, with TRBD1 matching 9 bases. From germline, CDR1 is MNHEY and CDR2 SMNVEV (reference sequence). CDR3 length: 16 amino acids. Unmatched junction bases numbered 4, after V lost 0 bases and J lost 1 base.

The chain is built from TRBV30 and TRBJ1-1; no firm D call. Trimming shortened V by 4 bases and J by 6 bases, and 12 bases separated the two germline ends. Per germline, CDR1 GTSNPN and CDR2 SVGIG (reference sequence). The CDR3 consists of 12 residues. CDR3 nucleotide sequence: TGTGCCTGGATGCGCAGGTACTCTGAAGCTTTCTTT. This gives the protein CAWMRRYSEAFF.

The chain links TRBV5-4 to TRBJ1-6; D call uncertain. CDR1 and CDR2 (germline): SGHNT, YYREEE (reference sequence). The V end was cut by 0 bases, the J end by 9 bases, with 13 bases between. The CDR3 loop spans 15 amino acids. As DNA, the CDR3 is TGTGCCAGCAGCTTGGCGGGAGGTGAGGCTTCACCCCTCCACTTT. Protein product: CASSLAGGEASPLHF.

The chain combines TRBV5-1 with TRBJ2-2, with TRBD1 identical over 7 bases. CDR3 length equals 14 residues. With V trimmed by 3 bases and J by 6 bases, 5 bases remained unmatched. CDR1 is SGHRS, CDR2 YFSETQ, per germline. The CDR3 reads CASSWKGAAGELFF. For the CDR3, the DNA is TGCGCCAGCAGCTGGAAGGGGGCCGCCGGGGAGCTGTTTTTT. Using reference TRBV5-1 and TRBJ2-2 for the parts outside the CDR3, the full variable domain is KAGVTQTPRYLIKTRGQQVTLSCSPISGHRSVSWYQQTPGQGLQFLFEYFSETQRNKGNFPGRFSGRQFSNSRSEMNVSTLELGDSALYLCASSWKGAAGELFFGEGSRLTVL.

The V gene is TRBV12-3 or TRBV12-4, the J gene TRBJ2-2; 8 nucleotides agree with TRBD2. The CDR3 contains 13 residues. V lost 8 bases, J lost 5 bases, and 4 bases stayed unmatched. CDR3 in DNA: TGTGCCAGCGCCCTAGCGGGTACCGGGGAGCTGTTTTTT. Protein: CASALAGTGELFF.

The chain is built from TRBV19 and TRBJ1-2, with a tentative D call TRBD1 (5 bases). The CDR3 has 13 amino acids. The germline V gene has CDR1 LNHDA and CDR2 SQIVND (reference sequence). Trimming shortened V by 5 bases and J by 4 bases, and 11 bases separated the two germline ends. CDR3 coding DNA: TGTGCCAGTAGTCCCGACAGTCTCTATGGCTACACCTTC. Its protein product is CASSPDSLYGYTF.

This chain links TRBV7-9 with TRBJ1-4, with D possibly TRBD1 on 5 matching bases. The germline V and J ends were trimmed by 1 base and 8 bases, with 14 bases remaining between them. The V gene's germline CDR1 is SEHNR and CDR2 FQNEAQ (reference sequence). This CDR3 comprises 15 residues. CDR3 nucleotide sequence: TGTGCCAGCAGCTTAGTCCATGCAGGGCACGAAAAACTGTTTTTT. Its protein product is CASSLVHAGHEKLFF.

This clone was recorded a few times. CDR3 in amino acids: CASSDNSGAQHF. The CDR3 nucleotides are TGCGCCAGCAGTGATAACTCGGGAGCCCAGCATTTT. This sequence joins TRBV10-1 and TRBJ1-5; D unresolved. Per germline, CDR1 WNHNN and CDR2 SYGVQD (reference sequence). Between the trimmed V and J ends, which lost 3 bases and 11 bases, there was a span of 11 bases. This CDR3 contains 12 residues.